This entry is about one TCR beta chain. Its recognized antigen is unknown. No much larger clone exists at a distance of one base, and base qualities are not known. These data originate in a study of identifying expanded T cells in peripheral blood (dated by TCRdb to between 2017 and 2020). About the study as a whole: Technical replicates were generated by sequencing separate aliquots of the same genomic DNA pool, and four replicates were compared pairwise.

Study-wide conclusions, independent of this receptor: Across all healthy-donor time intervals, the beta-binomial model significantly lowered both the number of clones called differentially abundant and the false-positive rate. Between technical replicates the binomial model flagged roughly 1.1 differentially abundant clones, whereas over about two weeks the binomial model flagged about 16.4 and over four weeks approximately 18. Variance in clone template counts between approximately 2-week samples significantly increased with total template count across all healthy donors. The authors expected biological variance in healthy repertoires might increase further over much longer intervals such as months to years.

TCRbeta CDR3 regions were profiled by bias-controlled multiplex PCR amplification of genomic DNA with the immunoSEQ Assay. The original methods were these. To quantify the absolute abundance of each unique TCRbeta CDR3 region, the sequences were collapsed and filtered. Differential abundance was tested with two models: a binomial (Fisher-equivalent) model and a beta-binomial model that adds time-dependent variance fitted from healthy donors. Clones with fewer than 5 combined templates were removed, and differential abundance was called for clones with a Benjamini-Hochberg FDR below 0.01. In the beta-binomial model, variance was expressed as a function of the total template count across the two samples, in the form v = (b*log(k)+a)^2. As stored in TCRdb, this immuneACCESS dataset retains in-frame rearrangements with V and J assigned. A fraction of the clones does not appear; measured against another copy, unresolved V genes explain less than half of the discrepancy, and the remainder lacks a known reason. That table gives V, J and clone size, and the DNA gave D and trimming. The sample table records approximately 90,000 clones; approximately 85% of these occur just once. Of the sample, around 4% is held by the ten largest clones.

From the cysteine up to the phenylalanine, the CDR3 has a length of 18 residues. This entry keeps only the CDR3 DNA: 54 bases, framed from base 1. The germline V gene provides CDR1 ENHRY and CDR2 SYGVKD. Trimmed from V: 6 bases; trimmed from J: 4 bases; junction bases lacking a gene match: 15. No immune events, such as infections, were documented for the healthy donors during the collection period. Blood repertoires from healthy donors were used as a training cohort for calibrating time-dependent variance in a beta-binomial model of differential abundance of T-cell clones. There were around ten healthy donors in the training cohort, of whom 3 were female and 7 were male. Donor ages ranged from roughly 29 to 64 years, with an average of roughly 40 years. Obtained from a commercial supplier, whole blood was collected from each healthy donor at three time points set about two weeks apart. For immunosequencing, genomic DNA was extracted from whole blood that had not been sorted.

This receptor was taken from a person between 18 and 70 years old in good health. The receptor chain draws on TRBV10-3 and TRBJ2-1; TRBD2 lines up with 10 middle nucleotides. What was sequenced was blood. The DNA sequence is as follows: TGTGCCATCAGCAACTGGACTAGCGGACCAAATTTTTACAATGAGCAGTTCTTC. Its protein reads: CAISNWTSGPNFYNEQFF.